This TCR beta chain was sequenced in a study of blood T cell repertoires in COVID-19. At the level of the study: Collection of acute and convalescent COVID-19 samples took place in the United States, Italy and Spain. PBMCs, B-cell-depleted T cells, or T cells provided the cDNA or gDNA that made up the material.

Authors' processing steps: From reference gene primer amplification, estimates of nucleated cell counts were derived. Clones were sequenced by immunoSEQ multiplex PCR, and TCRdb holds only the in-frame ones, with some missing. V, J and clone size are taken as reported in that table, and D and trimming were inferred from the DNA itself. The sample lists approximately 36,000 clones; roughly four fifths were seen once. In germline, CDR1 is LNHDA, CDR2 SQIVND (reference sequence). This CDR3 contains 15 residues. Deletions cut 8 bases from V and 0 bases from J, with 16 bases between. The clonotype originates from a human donor in a cohort sampled during active or convalescent COVID-19. The donor label of this sample is uncertain. The chain has TRBV19 and TRBJ1-1; TRBD1 is a possible D gene (5 bases). Input material: peripheral blood. The DNA for the CDR3 is TGTGCCAGTCTCAGGGCCGCAACTATGAACACTGAAGCTTTCTTT. This sequence encodes CASLRAATMNTEAFF.